This T cell receptor beta chain derives from a study of T cell repertoires in cytomegalovirus infection (dated by TCRdb to between 2018 and 2020). About the investigation overall: The peptide stimulations were aimed at well-studied HLA-B-restricted epitopes as well as recently identified HLA-C-restricted CMV epitopes, whose presentation resists viral immunomodulation. Because public TCR beta signatures pointed to carriage of CMV infection together with the matching HLA type, the HLA type of each donor mattered for the analysis. General study outcomes and caveats: The ex vivo response was dominated by HLA-C-restricted CMV-specific TCR beta clonotypes, which also provided the single most frequent clonotype in two of eight donors. In both this cohort and an independent roughly 330-donor cohort, the cumulative frequency of public TCR beta family members distinguished carriers of CMV infection plus the relevant HLA type.

In the case of this clonotype: Its recognized antigen is unknown. Compared with germline, one end of the junction differs, possibly owing to a read error.

The sample's treatment or condition label, in plain terms: in vitro stimulation with specific CMV peptide epitopes to enrich CMV-specific T cells. Via the germline V gene, CDR1 is MNHEY and CDR2 SVGAGI. The CDR3 spans 14 residues, from the cysteine through the phenylalanine. Only the CDR3 region is kept as DNA, spanning 42 bases read in frame from base 1. Sequencing instrument: Illumina HiSeq 1500. In-frame beta chains were kept once TCRdb had trimmed the public reads at Q25 with fastp and called clones with MiXCR. Each CDR3 protein appears once, grouped with its most common genes and DNA. Here the sample has about 60,000 distinct CDR3 sequences; roughly 21% occur a single time. The ten largest make up 65% to 75% of the sample.

The starting material was CD8+ T cells from cultured PBMCs, obtained from culture after CMV antigen stimulation. This TCR came from a human donor in good health (CMV status not recorded). Some clones in this sample may be carry-over from other donors' samples. The receptor chain draws on TRBV6-5 and TRBJ2-5; the D gene identity is not certain. Here is the DNA: TGTGCCAGGAGTTACGTGTACTCCCAAGAGACCCAGTACTTC. Its protein reads: CARSYVYSQETQYF.